This TCR beta chain is from a study of CXCR3-negative and CXCR3-positive naive CD8 T cells. Study-wide results and limits: Similar levels of surface CD5 were seen between naive subsets; TCR strength was inferred from TRB CDR3 properties. Memory CD8+ cells showed much lower diversity, while both naive subsets were comparably high. The study found CXCR3 expression partially decreased after cryopreservation and ran most assays on fresh PBMCs.

Cells that were CD45RO-CCR7+CD27+CD95- constituted naive CD8+ T cells. The TRB cDNA libraries were prepared by 5' RACE with UMI labels. TCRdb reprocessed the 5' RACE reads, with one entry per CDR3 protein and no DNA. Here the sample table reports roughly 45,000 distinct CDR3 sequences. CDR3 length: 12 residues. Germline-derived CDR1 and CDR2 are SQVTM and ANQGSEA. In the case of this clonotype: Its antigen remains unknown.

The V call is TRBV29-1, the J call TRBJ2-2; TCRdb calls TRBD1, which cannot be checked without DNA. The sequence derives from a human donor in good health. Some clones in this sample may be carry-over from other donors' samples. Material for sequencing was naive CXCR3- CD8+ T cells from blood. Indicated subset: CD45RO-CCR7+CD27+CD95- naive CD8+ T cells lacking CXCR3 (TNR3-). This chain's CDR3 is CSGRTDTGELFF.